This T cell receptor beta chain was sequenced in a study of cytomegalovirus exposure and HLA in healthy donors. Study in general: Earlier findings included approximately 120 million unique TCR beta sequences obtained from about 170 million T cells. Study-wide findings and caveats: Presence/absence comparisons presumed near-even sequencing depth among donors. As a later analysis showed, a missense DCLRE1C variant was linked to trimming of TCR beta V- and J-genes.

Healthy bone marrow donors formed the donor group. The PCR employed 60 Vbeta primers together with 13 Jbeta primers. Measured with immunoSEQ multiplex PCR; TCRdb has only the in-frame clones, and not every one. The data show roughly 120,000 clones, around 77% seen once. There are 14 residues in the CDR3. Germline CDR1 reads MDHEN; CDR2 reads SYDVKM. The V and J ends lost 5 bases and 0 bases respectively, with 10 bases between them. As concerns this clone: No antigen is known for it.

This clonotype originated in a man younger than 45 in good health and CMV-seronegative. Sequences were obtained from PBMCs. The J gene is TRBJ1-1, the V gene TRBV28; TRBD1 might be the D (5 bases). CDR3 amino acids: CASSIRVVNTEAFF. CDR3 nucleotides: TGTGCCAGCAGTATCAGGGTAGTGAACACTGAAGCTTTCTTT.